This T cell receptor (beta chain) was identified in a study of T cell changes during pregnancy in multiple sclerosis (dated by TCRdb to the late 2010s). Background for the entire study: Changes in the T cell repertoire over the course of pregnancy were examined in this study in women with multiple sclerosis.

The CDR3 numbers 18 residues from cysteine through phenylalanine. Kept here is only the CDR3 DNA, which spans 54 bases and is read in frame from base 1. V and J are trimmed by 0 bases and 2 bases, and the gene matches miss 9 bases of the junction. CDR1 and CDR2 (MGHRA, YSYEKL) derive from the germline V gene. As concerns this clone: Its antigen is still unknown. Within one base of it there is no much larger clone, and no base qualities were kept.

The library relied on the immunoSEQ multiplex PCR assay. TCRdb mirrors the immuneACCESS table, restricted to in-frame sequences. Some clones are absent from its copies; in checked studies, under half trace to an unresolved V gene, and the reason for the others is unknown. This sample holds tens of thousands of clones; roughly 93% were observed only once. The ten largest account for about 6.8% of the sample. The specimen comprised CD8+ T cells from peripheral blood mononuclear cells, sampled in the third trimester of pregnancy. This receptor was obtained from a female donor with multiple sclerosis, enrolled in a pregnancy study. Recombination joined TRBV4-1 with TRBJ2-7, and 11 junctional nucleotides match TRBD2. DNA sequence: TGCGCCAGCAGCCAAGATACCGCCACGGGACTAGCGGCCTACGAGCAGTACTTC. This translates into CASSQDTATGLAAYEQYF.